Listed here are 14 T cell receptor beta chains from one sample, sequenced in a study of blood T cell repertoires in COVID-19. Only in-frame clones appear in the TCRdb table, and some are missing; sequencing was by immunoSEQ multiplex PCR. This table holds just over 300,000 clones, about 90% found once. Sequencing used PBMCs or T cells enriched from blood (not recorded which). The receptors derive from a young woman with acute COVID-19.

The chain combines TRBV19 with TRBJ1-5; 8 bases are a match to TRBD1. The CDR3 totals 15 residues. Germline lookup yields CDR1 LNHDA and CDR2 SQIVND (reference sequence). The ends lost 8 bases at V and 10 bases at J; junction bases unmatched: 16. The DNA for the CDR3 is TGTGCCAGTGGACAGGGAATCCCTCGTGTTGGTCCCCAGCATTTT. Amino acid sequence: CASGQGIPRVGPQHF. Looking up the rest from reference TRBV19 and TRBJ1-5 gives the full variable domain: DGGITQSPKYLFRKEGQNVTLSCEQNLNHDAMYWYRQDPGQGLRLIYYSQIVNDFQKGDIAEGYSVSREKKESFPLTVTSAQKNPTAFYLCASGQGIPRVGPQHFGDGTRLSIL.

This clone was found a few times. V and J are TRBV7-2 and TRBJ2-7; 10 bases agree with TRBD1. The CDR3 is 16 residues long. Germline V gene sequence: CDR1 SGHTA, CDR2 FQGNSA. Losses at the gene ends were 5 bases for V and 6 bases for J; bases not matched to a gene: 13. In DNA form, the CDR3 reads TGTGCCAGCAGCGGGGCCGGAGGGACAGGGGACCGCGAGCAGTACTTC. Protein product: CASSGAGGTGDREQYF.

The genes are TRBV24-1 and TRBJ2-1; TRBD2 matches 8 bases. V was pared by 7 bases and J by 9 bases, with 10 bases of the junction left unmatched. Germline V lookup: CDR1 KGHDR, CDR2 SFDVKD. This CDR3 is 14 amino acids long. CDR3 residues: CATRRAGDGGEQFF. The CDR3, as DNA: TGTGCCACCAGACGAGCGGGAGATGGCGGTGAGCAGTTCTTC.

The V gene is TRBV28, the J gene TRBJ2-3, with a possible D match to TRBD2 (6 bases). This CDR3 has 15 residues. Germline-derived CDR1 and CDR2 are MDHEN and SYDVKM. Trimming took 3 bases from V and 5 from J, leaving 15 bases between them. The CDR3: CASSFLAGMLDTQYF. The CDR3 nucleotides read TGTGCCAGCAGTTTCCTCGCGGGAATGTTAGATACGCAGTATTTT.

The V call is TRBV14, the J call TRBJ2-3; 9 nucleotides agree with TRBD2. V gave up 4 bases and J gave up 2 bases; unmatched junction bases: 13. Germline V lookup: CDR1 SGHDN, CDR2 FVKESK. CDR3 length: 18 residues. The CDR3 DNA reads TGTGCCAGCAGCCCCCTTCGGCAAGCGGGAGGCCTCACAGATACGCAGTATTTT. It translates to CASSPLRQAGGLTDTQYF.

This chain joins TRBV10-3 and TRBJ2-7; the match to TRBD2 covers 12 bases. V was clipped by 3 bases and J by 3 bases; unmatched bases: 6. This CDR3 is 16 amino acids long. The germline gives CDR1 ENHRY, CDR2 SYGVKD. The DNA of the CDR3 is TGTGCCATCAGTGACGAACTAGCGGGAGGCCTCTACGAGCAGTACTTC. Translation: CAISDELAGGLYEQYF.

The chain carries TRBV2 and TRBJ1-5, with a weak D call TRBD1 (6 bases). The CDR3 contains 16 residues. CDR1 and CDR2 (germline): SNHLY, FYNNEI. V was shortened by 2 bases and J by 0 bases, with 11 bases between the two germline ends. Here the CDR3 reads CASSEPTGYSNQPQHF. In DNA, the CDR3 is TGTGCCAGCAGTGAACCGACAGGCTATAGCAATCAGCCCCAGCATTTT.

This sequence joins TRBV29-1 and TRBJ1-5, with 7 bases fitting TRBD1. The CDR3 runs 12 residues. CDR1 SQVTM and CDR2 ANQGSEA come from the germline V gene. J was trimmed by 9 bases and V by 7 bases; bases with no gene match: 9. This CDR3 is CSAGTVNGPQHF. In DNA, the CDR3 is TGCAGCGCAGGGACAGTCAATGGGCCCCAGCATTTT. The complete variable domain, with remaining parts taken from reference TRBV29-1 and TRBJ1-5, reads SAVISQKPSRDICQRGTSLTIQCQVDSQVTMMFWYRQQPGQSLTLIATANQGSEATYESGFVIDKFPISRPNLTFSTLTVSNMSPEDSSIYLCSAGTVNGPQHFGDGTRLSIL.

The chain recombines TRBV11-3 with TRBJ1-4; unclear D gene. CDR3 length: 14 amino acids. The V gene lost 1 base and the J gene lost 5 bases, with 8 bases spanning the gap. CDR1 and CDR2 from the germline V gene are SGHNT and YENEEA. The CDR3, as DNA: TGTGCCAGCAGCTTAGTCCCGGGAAATGAAAAACTGTTTTTT. This sequence encodes CASSLVPGNEKLFF.

The V call is TRBV29-1, the J call TRBJ2-1; TRBD2 matches 12 bases. The CDR3 is made up of 15 amino acids. The V gene's germline CDR1 is SQVTM and CDR2 ANQGSEA. V lost 3 bases, J lost 5 bases, and 5 bases stayed unmatched. As DNA, the CDR3 is TGCAGCGTTGACGGACTAGCGGGGAGTAACAATGAGCAGTTCTTC. It codes for CSVDGLAGSNNEQFF.

The chain couples TRBV7-9 to TRBJ1-3, with a possible D match to TRBD1 (6 bases). Trimming removed 3 bases at V and 4 bases at J, with 16 bases between. Germline V lookup: CDR1 SEHNR, CDR2 FQNEAQ (reference sequence). The CDR3 is made up of 16 amino acids. The CDR3: CASSFSTGLAGNTIYF. In DNA form, the CDR3 reads TGTGCCAGCAGCTTTAGTACAGGGCTTGCGGGAAACACCATATATTTT.

DNA for the CDR3: TGTGCCAGCAGCGCTAAAGGGACAGGCCCATATGGCTACACCTTC. It codes for CASSAKGTGPYGYTF. The chain links TRBV28 to TRBJ1-2; the match to TRBD1 covers 8 bases. With V trimmed by 6 bases and J by 5 bases, 11 bases remained unmatched. This CDR3 region has 15 residues. CDR1 is MDHEN, CDR2 SYDVKM, per germline.

The V call is TRBV6-6, the J call TRBJ1-1; D not certain. The CDR3 has 12 amino acids. Germline assignment: CDR1 MNHNY and CDR2 SVGAGI (reference sequence). With 6 bases removed from V and 5 bases from J, the gap between germline ends came to 10 bases. The CDR3 loop reads CASSSTGTEAFF. In DNA form, the CDR3 reads TGTGCCAGCAGCAGTACGGGTACTGAAGCTTTCTTT.

As for this clone: Germline and junction disagree at one end, which may indicate a read error. The CDR3 spells CASGQEASSVWEQYF. The CDR3 DNA reads as TGCGCCAGCGGCCAAGAGGCCTCCAGTGTGTGGGAGCAGTACTTC. The V call is TRBV4-1, the J call TRBJ2-7; no definite D call. The CDR3 is made up of 15 amino acids. Per germline, CDR1 MGHRA and CDR2 YSYEKL.